Listed here are 9 T cell receptor beta chains from one sample, sequenced in a study of follicular helper T cells after annual influenza vaccination. The time point: 2015-2016 season, 7 days after influenza vaccination. The table came from immunoSEQ multiplex PCR; TCRdb's copy has only in-frame clones and leaves some out. The data hold 8,000 to 9,000 clones, with 82% observed a single time. Sequencing used CXCR5+ CD38- circulating T follicular helper cells from blood, obtained 7 days after influenza vaccination. Indicated subset: circulating Tfh, non-naive CD4+CXCR5+PD-1+ (ICOS+CD38+ or ICOS-CD38-). These receptors were obtained from an adult who received the influenza vaccine.

The V gene is TRBV30, the J gene TRBJ1-1; no firm D call. Germline lookup yields CDR1 GTSNPN and CDR2 SVGIG (reference sequence). The length of the CDR3 is 13 residues. V gave up 4 bases and J gave up 1 base, with 10 bases separating them. The CDR3 loop is CAWNLAGNTEAFF. Written as DNA, the CDR3 is TGTGCCTGGAATTTAGCAGGGAACACTGAAGCTTTCTTT.

V usage is TRBV19 and J usage is TRBJ2-7, with 10 bases aligning to TRBD1. Per germline, CDR1 LNHDA and CDR2 SQIVND (reference sequence). After removal of 6 bases from V and 1 base from J, the junction contained 6 bases not matched to a gene. The CDR3 covers 15 residues. The CDR3 region has the DNA TGTGCCAGTAGCCAAGACAGGGGGCGGTCCTACGAGCAGTACTTC. The encoded protein is CASSQDRGRSYEQYF.

This clone was picked up a small number of times. V gene TRBV28 combines with J gene TRBJ2-7; D might be TRBD1 (6 bases). V shed 6 bases and J shed 2 bases, with 14 bases lying between them. This CDR3 comprises 14 residues. Per the germline V gene, CDR1 is MDHEN and CDR2 is SYDVKM. This CDR3 is CASRLTGPTYEQYF. The CDR3 DNA is TGTGCCAGCAGACTTACAGGGCCGACCTACGAGCAGTACTTC.

The chain recombines TRBV5-1 with TRBJ2-1; D uncertain. Trimming took off 0 bases at V and 0 bases at J, with 10 bases between the two ends. CDR1 is SGHRS and CDR2 is YFSETQ in the germline V gene. The CDR3 consists of 16 residues. The CDR3 DNA reads as TGCGCCAGCAGCTTGGTTGGGGATTACTCCTACAATGAGCAGTTCTTC. Encoded protein: CASSLVGDYSYNEQFF.

The genes are TRBV7-2 and TRBJ1-2; TRBD1 matches 8 bases. The CDR3 runs to 15 residues. V was clipped by 5 bases and J by 2 bases; unmatched bases: 7. Germline CDR1 is SGHTA and CDR2 is FQGNSA. Written as DNA, the CDR3 is TGTGCCAGCAGCGCTGACAGGGGTCGGAACTATGGCTACACCTTC. Translated: CASSADRGRNYGYTF.

The chain links TRBV28 to TRBJ1-1; D remains unclear. The CDR3 is made up of 14 amino acids. Germline V gene data show CDR1 as MDHEN and CDR2 as SYDVKM. Trimming removed 5 bases at V and 4 bases at J, with 14 bases between. CDR3 residues: CASSVGVGRTEAFF. CDR3 nucleotides: TGTGCCAGCAGTGTCGGCGTAGGGCGCACTGAAGCTTTCTTT.

The gene calls are TRBV4-3 and TRBJ1-4; tentative D call: TRBD1 (5 bases). Trimming left V 0 bases short and J 7 bases short, with 18 bases between. The CDR3 is made up of 17 amino acids. In germline, CDR1 is LGHNA, CDR2 YSLEER. The CDR3 protein is CASSQDRGHGGGEKLFF. CDR3 sequence (DNA): TGCGCCAGCAGCCAAGATAGGGGCCACGGTGGGGGTGAAAAACTGTTTTTT.

The DNA for the CDR3 is TGTGCCAGCAGCTTAGGATACGGGGACACAGATACGCAGTATTTT. As protein: CASSLGYGDTDTQYF. The rearrangement links TRBV7-2 to TRBJ2-3; possible D gene TRBD2, 5 bases. CDR3 length: 15 amino acids. The germline gives CDR1 SGHTA, CDR2 FQGNSA. V gave up 1 base and J gave up 2 bases, with 10 bases separating them.

The table lists this clone with a few counts. The chain uses TRBV6-5 and TRBJ2-5; 8 bases are a match to TRBD2. Germline V gene lookup returns CDR1 MNHEY and CDR2 SVGAGI. J was trimmed by 1 base and V by 6 bases; bases with no gene match: 7. CDR3 size: 15 residues. CDR3 sequence reads: CASRLSGATQETQYF. For the CDR3, the DNA is TGTGCCAGCAGACTTAGCGGGGCGACCCAAGAGACCCAGTACTTC.